Sequencing of this TCR beta chain was carried out in a study of molecular identifiers for immune sequencing clone quantification. This clonotype has only a few counts. No antigen is known for it. The study's findings and limits: Clonotypes surpassing 20 RNA copies contained over 98% of effector molecules, versus under 1% in naive cells.

The authors built bulk TCR libraries by previously described methods with listed TCR primers. TCRdb ran MiXCR on the PCR reads and lists one entry per CDR3 protein. The table includes hundreds of thousands of distinct CDR3 sequences, about 23% detected once. In germline, CDR1 is SEHNR, CDR2 FQNEAQ (reference sequence). V lost 4 bases to trimming and J lost 5 bases, with 23 bases between them. This CDR3 is built from 17 residues. Sequenced input: naive CD8+ T cells from blood, with Jurkat cell RNA spiked in. As for subset: FACS-sorted CD8+CD4-CCR7+CD45RA+ naive T cells. The chain links TRBV7-9 to TRBJ2-5; D is perhaps TRBD1 (6 bases). The clonotype was recovered from a human donor in good health. Some libraries in this study had Jurkat cell RNA spiked in. CDR3 loop: CASSWILQGRGHETQYF. The CDR3, as DNA: TGTGCCAGCAGCTGGATACTACAGGGAAGAGGCCACGAGACCCAGTACTTC.